This passage covers 10 T cell receptor beta chains from one sample sequenced in a study of blood T cells in healthy people across ages. The second PCR ran about 6 to 12 cycles with a sample-barcoded 5' primer and J-beta primers. TCRdb reanalysed the 5' RACE reads using MiXCR and keeps one entry per CDR3 protein. The repertoire has 1.5 million to 2 million distinct CDR3 sequences, 35% to 50% of them found once; the top ten carry 23%. The specimen sequenced was blood. The receptors here all came from a human donor in good health.

The table lists this clonotype with a few counts. This chain connects TRBV29-1 to TRBJ2-1, with 7 bases identical to TRBD1. CDR3 size: 14 residues. The V segment lost 3 bases and the J segment 5 bases; nucleotides outside the gene matches: 7. Germline V gene lookup returns CDR1 SQVTM and CDR2 ANQGSEA. This CDR3 reads CSVDARGGNNEQFF. DNA of the CDR3: TGCAGCGTTGATGCGAGAGGGGGCAACAATGAGCAGTTCTTC.

The CDR3 region has the DNA TGCAGTGGCATGGGACTAGAACGTAATGAGCAGTTCTTC. Translating it yields CSGMGLERNEQFF. V gene TRBV20-1 combines with J gene TRBJ2-1; 8 positions match TRBD2. After removal of 7 bases from V and 7 bases from J, the junction contained 9 bases not matched to a gene. The CDR3 is 13 residues long. Germline V gene sequence: CDR1 DFQATT, CDR2 SNEGSKA (reference sequence).

As for this clonotype: With a much larger clone just one base away, this may be a read error. The V and J genes are TRBV7-2 and TRBJ2-1; the D gene is possibly TRBD2 (5 bases). The germline V gene encodes CDR1 SGHTA and CDR2 FQGNSA. Trimming left V 5 bases short and J 8 bases short, with 13 bases between. This CDR3 is 13 amino acids long. CDR3 nucleotides: TGTGCCAGCAGCGTTCCGGGGAGCCATGAGCAGTTCTTC. It is translated as CASSVPGSHEQFF.

This clonotype showed up just a few times. The rearrangement joins TRBV18 to TRBJ2-3; D is ambiguous. The germline gives CDR1 KGHSH, CDR2 LQKENI. CDR3 length: 14 residues. The germline V and J ends were trimmed by 2 bases and 2 bases, with 8 bases remaining between them. CDR3 residues: CASSPAPDTDTQYF. The CDR3 DNA reads TGTGCCAGCTCACCAGCACCCGACACAGATACGCAGTATTTT.

This clonotype has only one observation. The V gene is TRBV24-1, the J gene TRBJ2-1; D not resolved. The V end lost 7 bases, the J end lost 7 bases, and 22 bases lay between the germline ends. Germline lookup yields CDR1 KGHDR and CDR2 SFDVKD. CDR3 length: 16 residues. CDR3 loop: CATSPTGTPEVNEQFF. CDR3 sequence (DNA): TGTGCCACCAGCCCAACTGGCACCCCCGAAGTTAATGAGCAGTTCTTC.

In DNA, the CDR3 is TGTGCCAGTAGTGCGACAGGGGTTGCGGACGAGACCCAGTACTTC. Protein product: CASSATGVADETQYF. The chain combines TRBV19 with TRBJ2-5; TRBD1 matches at 8 bases. V lost 5 bases to trimming and J lost 5 bases; unmatched junction nucleotides: 10. In germline, CDR1 is LNHDA, CDR2 SQIVND (reference sequence). The CDR3 consists of 15 residues.

The chain carries TRBV5-1 and TRBJ2-4; D might be TRBD2 (7 bases). TRBJ2-7 explains the end of the DNA better; the J call may be wrong. Germline V gene sequence: CDR1 SGHRS, CDR2 YFSETQ. The CDR3 has 15 amino acids. CDR3 residues: CASSFVGGGGYEQYF. The CDR3 DNA sequence: TGCGCCAGCAGCTTTGTAGGGGGGGGAGGTTACGAGCAGTACTTC.

This clonotype appeared a single time. The chain links TRBV7-9 to TRBJ1-2; 8 bases line up with TRBD1. V dropped 5 bases and J dropped 6; count of bases not matched to a gene: 14. The CDR3 length is 16 residues. In germline, CDR1 is SEHNR, CDR2 FQNEAQ (reference sequence). The CDR3 bases are TGTGCCAGCAGCCCCCCAGGGGGCGGTTTCGTAAATGGCTACACCTTC. Residues: CASSPPGGGFVNGYTF.

The chain uses TRBV5-1 and TRBJ2-1; 7 bases match TRBD2. CDR1 and CDR2 (germline): SGHRS, YFSETQ. J was trimmed by 2 bases and V by 1 base; bases with no gene match: 6. The CDR3 is made up of 16 amino acids. This chain's CDR3 is CASSLTGRRPYNEQFF. As DNA, the CDR3 is TGCGCCAGCAGCTTGACCGGGAGGCGCCCCTACAATGAGCAGTTCTTC.

This sequence joins TRBV7-8 and TRBJ2-2; 12 positions match TRBD2. The germline V gene encodes CDR1 SGHVS and CDR2 FQNEAQ. Trimming at V came to 5 bases and at J to 3 bases, leaving 7 bases not matched to a gene. The CDR3 spans 17 residues. The CDR3 sequence: CASSPRTSGVYTGELFF. CDR3 DNA: TGTGCCAGCAGCCCAAGGACTAGCGGGGTATACACCGGGGAGCTGTTTTTT.